This TCR beta chain was identified in a study of T-cell memory formation after mild COVID-19. Regarding the study as a whole: Pre-infection memory harbored some responding clones, suggesting cross-reactive memory joined. Clones that contracted from day 15 to 85 were balanced CD4/CD8, while later expanders leaned CD4+. Shrinking CD4+ clones resided mostly in CM and EM, and CD8+ ones in EMRA.

The CDR3 contains 16 residues. Germline values: CDR1 SGHTA, CDR2 FQGTGA. Trimming cost V 1 base and J 7 bases, with 14 bases left between them. The TCR alpha and TCR beta cDNA libraries, bearing sample barcodes and UMIs, were generated by 5'RACE using constant-segment primers. TCRdb re-called the 5' RACE reads with MiXCR, one entry per CDR3 protein. The sample holds 300,000 to 400,000 distinct CDR3 sequences, about an eighth seen once. This clonotype was counted only a few times. Its antigen remains unidentified. The gene calls are TRBV7-3 and TRBJ1-6, with a possible D match to TRBD1 (6 bases). This TCR derives from a man younger than 35 who had mild COVID-19 (a few samples of this study predate the infection). Cell type and time point are not known. Sequencing input: PBMCs or a T cell subset sorted from them (not recorded which). In nucleotides, the CDR3 is TGTGCCAGCAGCTTAATGTCCAGGGGATCGAATTCACCCCTCCACTTT. Residues: CASSLMSRGSNSPLHF.